This T cell receptor (beta chain) emerged from a study of post-analysis software for immune sequencing data. Study in general: Patients with relapsing-remitting, secondary progressive and progressive-relapsing multiple sclerosis courses were all represented. Study findings and constraints: The study found TRBV5-6, TRBV5-1 and TRBV20-1 among 5 or 6 TRBV segments more frequent in patients than controls.

The TCR beta cDNA libraries contained unique molecular identifiers. Each CDR3 protein is one row after TCRdb ran MiXCR on the PCR reads. Of 750,000 to 900,000 distinct CDR3 sequences listed, about half were seen once; the top ten hold approximately 5%. This clonotype was observed once. Its antigen remains unknown. Germline lookup yields CDR1 SGHDN and CDR2 FVKESK. Deletions cut 4 bases from V and 6 bases from J, with 16 bases between. The CDR3 spans 15 residues. Source material: blood. The sequence came from a girl between 5 and 17 years old with multiple sclerosis. The J gene is TRBJ2-1, the V gene TRBV14; tentatively, D is TRBD1 (6 bases). CDR3 coding DNA: TGTGCCAGCAGCCTCAGGGGCGTCGGGTTCAATGAGCAGTTCTTC. Protein: CASSLRGVGFNEQFF.